These T cell receptor beta chains were read from a single sample in a study of human thymus T cells. The table came from immunoSEQ multiplex PCR; TCRdb's copy has only in-frame clones and leaves some out. The sample yields roughly 86,000 clones, 96% seen once. The sample was thymus tissue. These receptors all come from a boy under two years old with a congenital heart defect but otherwise immunologically healthy. Each CDR3 is given with its conserved first and last residue. D genes are given only for firm matches. Clone size is given for some rows only: seen once, a few or many times, or a class if the clone is expanded.

clone size,D gene,J gene,V gene,CDR3 protein,CDR3 DNA
.,.,TRBJ2-3,TRBV7-2,CASSLALSSTDTQYF,TGTGCCAGCAGCTTAGCCCTGTCTAGCACAGATACGCAGTATTTT
.,.,TRBJ2-7,TRBV6-1,CASSASTGESYEQYF,TGTGCCAGCAGTGCATCGACAGGAGAGTCCTACGAGCAGTACTTC
.,.,TRBJ2-3,TRBV5-6,CASSLLESTKLDTQYF,TGTGCCAGCAGCTTGTTGGAGTCAACCAAGTTGGATACGCAGTATTTT
once,.,TRBJ1-2,TRBV30,CAWSGGHYGYTF,TGTGCCTGGAGTGGGGGGCACTATGGCTACACCTTC
.,.,TRBJ1-2,TRBV6-4,CASSDGQSNYGYTF,TGTGCCAGCAGTGACGGGCAGTCTAACTATGGCTACACCTTC
.,TRBD1,TRBJ2-6,TRBV19,CASSTGQGYSGANVLTF,TGTGCCAGTAGTACCGGACAGGGTTACTCTGGGGCCAACGTCCTGACTTTC
.,.,TRBJ1-2,TRBV27,CASSPEDGFHYGYTF,TGTGCCAGCAGCCCCGAGGATGGGTTTCACTATGGCTACACCTTC
.,.,TRBJ2-5,TRBV25-1,CASSERGRAQETQYF,TGTGCCAGCAGTGAAAGGGGCAGGGCCCAAGAGACCCAGTACTTC
.,TRBD1,TRBJ1-1,TRBV27,CASRTGTGVQAFF,TGTGCCAGCAGAACGGGGACAGGGGTTCAAGCTTTCTTT
.,.,TRBJ2-7,TRBV28,CASSLARPPSSYEQYF,TGTGCCAGCAGCTTGGCCCGACCCCCAAGCTCCTACGAGCAGTACTTC
.,.,TRBJ2-7,TRBV7-9,CASSSGPVGTYEQYF,TGTGCCAGCAGCTCCGGTCCTGTGGGGACCTACGAGCAGTACTTC
.,.,TRBJ2-3,TRBV7-2,CASSLSRGPNLSTDTQYF,TGTGCCAGCAGCTTATCGCGGGGGCCCAACCTAAGCACAGATACGCAGTATTTT
.,.,TRBJ2-1,TRBV14,CASSQDQSSYNEQFF,TGTGCCAGCAGCCAAGATCAGAGCTCCTACAATGAGCAGTTCTTC
.,.,TRBJ2-2,TRBV7-2,CASSLWKGHPYTGELFF,TGTGCCAGCAGCTTATGGAAGGGACACCCCTACACCGGGGAGCTGTTTTTT
few,.,TRBJ1-5,TRBV5-8,CASSRTDLQPQHF,TGTGCCAGCAGCCGGACGGATCTTCAGCCCCAGCATTTT
.,TRBD1,TRBJ1-1,TRBV28,CASSLTGVNTEAFF,TGTGCCAGCAGCCTGACAGGGGTCAACACTGAAGCTTTCTTT
.,TRBD1,TRBJ1-2,TRBV7-9,CASSPRTGRGDYGYTF,TGTGCCAGCAGCCCGAGGACAGGCCGCGGGGACTATGGCTACACCTTC
.,.,TRBJ2-7,TRBV9,CASSVRDTVGLEPYEQYF,TGTGCCAGCAGCGTACGGGATACAGTCGGTCTAGAGCCCTACGAGCAGTACTTC
.,TRBD1,TRBJ1-3,TRBV7-6,CASSPRGDRGLPSGNTIYF,TGTGCCAGCAGCCCCCGGGGGGACAGGGGTCTTCCCTCTGGAAACACCATATATTTT
.,.,TRBJ1-3,TRBV7-6,CASSLERRHLSPSGNTIYF,TGTGCCAGCAGCTTAGAAAGGAGACACCTGTCCCCCTCTGGAAACACCATATATTTT
.,TRBD2,TRBJ2-3,TRBV9,CASSAPTSGGALSTDTQYF,TGTGCCAGCAGCGCTCCGACTAGCGGGGGAGCTCTTAGCACAGATACGCAGTATTTT
few,.,TRBJ1-6,TRBV19,CASSISPGGDSPLHF,TGTGCCAGTAGTATCAGCCCCGGCGGGGATTCACCCCTCCACTTT
.,TRBD2,TRBJ2-7,TRBV2,CASSGGLAGPSYEQYF,TGTGCCAGCAGTGGGGGGTTAGCGGGGCCCTCCTACGAGCAGTACTTC
.,TRBD2,TRBJ2-1,TRBV11-2,CASSFSGGRSYNEQFF,TGTGCCAGCAGCTTCAGCGGGGGACGTTCCTACAATGAGCAGTTCTTC
.,.,TRBJ2-2,TRBV10-3,CATRALGELFF,TGTGCCACACGAGCCCTGGGGGAGCTGTTTTTT
.,.,TRBJ1-6,TRBV14,CASSPSWTISSYNSPLHF,TGTGCCAGCAGCCCTAGTTGGACAATTAGCTCCTATAATTCACCCCTCCACTTT
.,TRBD1,TRBJ2-7,TRBV20-1,CSAPDRYEQYF,TGCAGTGCACCGGACAGGTACGAGCAGTACTTC
.,TRBD2,TRBJ2-3,TRBV4-3,CASSQLAGGPVDTQYF,TGCGCCAGCAGCCAACTAGCGGGGGGGCCGGTAGATACGCAGTATTTT
.,.,TRBJ1-2,TRBV2,CASLGDTDRAGPGYTF,TGTGCCAGCCTCGGGGACACCGACCGCGCTGGGCCTGGCTACACCTTC
.,TRBD2,TRBJ2-1,TRBV7-2,CASSPRPQGLAANNEQFF,TGTGCCAGCAGCCCCAGACCCCAGGGACTAGCGGCAAACAATGAGCAGTTCTTC
.,TRBD2,TRBJ2-7,TRBV15,CATSRGLASGGFYEQYF,TGTGCCACCAGCAGAGGATTGGCTAGCGGTGGATTCTACGAGCAGTACTTC
.,.,TRBJ1-3,TRBV2,CASSGSTLPGGYRGNTIYF,TGTGCCAGCAGTGGTTCAACCTTACCGGGGGGGTATCGGGGAAACACCATATATTTT
.,.,TRBJ2-2,TRBV19,CATSPRGDTGELFF,TGTGCCACCTCTCCTAGGGGGGACACCGGGGAGCTGTTTTTT
.,.,TRBJ2-5,TRBV4-1,CASSPVRDGARETQYF,TGCGCCAGCAGCCCGGTCCGGGACGGGGCCCGGGAGACCCAGTACTTC